This T cell receptor (beta chain) was observed in a study of cytomegalovirus exposure and HLA in healthy donors. Study at large: One earlier analysis, a look at around 180 million T cells, found about 110 million unique TCR beta sequences. Assignment to the Caucasian-associated ancestry cluster applied to around 82% of the roughly 420 genotyped donors. Study results and caveats: In a later analysis, DRB1 alleles had the most associated TCRs; HLA-C alleles the fewest. Exclusion as indistinguishable affected some V segments, including TRBV6-2 and TRBV6-3.

The CDR3 consists of 17 residues. Germline V gene data show CDR1 as SGDLS and CDR2 as YYNGEE. Unmatched junction bases numbered 9, after V lost 2 bases and J lost 2 bases. The primer mix had 60 Vbeta and 13 Jbeta primers. Clones were read by immunoSEQ multiplex PCR, and TCRdb kept only the in-frame ones, dropping some. The top ten hold around 1% of the sample, which has 100,000 to 150,000 clones, about 81% seen once. With regard to this clone: Its antigen remains unknown.

The sample comprised PBMCs. The rearrangement links TRBV9 to TRBJ2-3, with 9 bases lining up with TRBD2. The clonotype was recovered from a woman aged 25 to 39 in good health and CMV-seronegative. The CDR3: CASSVGGRDLITDTQYF. The DNA of the CDR3 is TGTGCCAGCAGCGTCGGCGGGAGGGATTTGATCACAGATACGCAGTATTTT.